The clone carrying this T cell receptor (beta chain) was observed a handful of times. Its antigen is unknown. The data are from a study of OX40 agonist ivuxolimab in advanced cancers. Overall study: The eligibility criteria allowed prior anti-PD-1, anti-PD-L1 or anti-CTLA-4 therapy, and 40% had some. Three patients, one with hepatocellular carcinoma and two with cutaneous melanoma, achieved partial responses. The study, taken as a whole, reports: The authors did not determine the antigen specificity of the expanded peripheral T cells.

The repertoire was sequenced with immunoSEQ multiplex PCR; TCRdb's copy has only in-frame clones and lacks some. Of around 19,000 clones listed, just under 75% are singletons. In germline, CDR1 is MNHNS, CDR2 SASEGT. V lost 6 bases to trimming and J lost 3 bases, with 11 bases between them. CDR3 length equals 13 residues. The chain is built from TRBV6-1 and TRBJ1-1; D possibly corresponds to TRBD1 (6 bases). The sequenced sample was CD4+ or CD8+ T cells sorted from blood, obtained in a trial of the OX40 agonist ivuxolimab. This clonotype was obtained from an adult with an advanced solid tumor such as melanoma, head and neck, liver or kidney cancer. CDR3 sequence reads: CASSRGEDTEAFF. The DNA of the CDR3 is TGTGCCAGCAGCAGGGGTGAGGACACTGAAGCTTTCTTT.